This entry lists 17 T cell receptor beta chains sequenced from one sample in a study of cytomegalovirus exposure and HLA in healthy donors. It was with 60 Vbeta and 13 Jbeta primers that the PCR ran. Clones were sequenced by immunoSEQ multiplex PCR, and TCRdb holds only the in-frame ones, with some missing. The table shows about 180,000 clones, with less than 80% occurring only once. The sample taken for sequencing was PBMCs. These receptors originate from a middle-aged woman in good health and CMV-seronegative.

Note on this clone: At one boundary the junction diverges from the germline segment, which might be a read error. V usage is TRBV30 and J usage is TRBJ2-7, with a weak D call TRBD2 (6 bases). The CDR3 is 11 residues long. The germline gives CDR1 GTSNPN, CDR2 SVGIG (reference sequence). In DNA, the CDR3 is TGTGCCTGGAATAAAAGAGAGGACGGGAGCTTC. Protein: CAWNKREDGSF.

This clone was counted once. V usage is TRBV19 and J usage is TRBJ1-2; 8 bases fit TRBD1. From germline, CDR1 is LNHDA and CDR2 SQIVND (reference sequence). The CDR3 covers 17 residues. Unmatched junction bases numbered 15, after V lost 5 bases and J lost 4 bases. The CDR3 DNA follows: TGTGCCAGTAGTTACACGGGCCAGGGGGCGTATGGCTATGGCTACACCTTC. It is translated as CASSYTGQGAYGYGYTF.

This clone was found once. This sequence joins TRBV27 and TRBJ2-7, with D unclear. Trimming shortened V by 3 bases and J by 3 bases, and 12 bases separated the two germline ends. The CDR3 runs to 14 residues. In germline, CDR1 is MNHEY, CDR2 SMNVEV (reference sequence). The CDR3 here is CASSFNSRVYEQYF. Here the CDR3 DNA reads TGTGCCAGCAGTTTTAACTCTCGCGTCTACGAGCAGTACTTC.

The rearrangement joins TRBV19 to TRBJ2-3; 12 bases are a match to TRBD2. Germline assignment: CDR1 LNHDA and CDR2 SQIVND (reference sequence). The V segment lost 10 bases and the J segment 3 bases; nucleotides outside the gene matches: 5. This CDR3 spans 14 amino acids. CDR3: CATGTSGFTDTQYF. The CDR3 nucleotides read TGTGCCACAGGGACTAGCGGGTTTACAGATACGCAGTATTTT.

J is TRBJ1-1 and V is TRBV11-3; no reliable D call. V was shortened by 5 bases and J by 1 base, with 8 bases between the two germline ends. Germline CDR1 is SGHNT and CDR2 is YENEEA. This CDR3 has 13 residues. The CDR3 sequence is CASSPGSNTEAFF. The CDR3 bases are TGTGCCAGCAGCCCCGGGTCGAACACTGAAGCTTTCTTT.

The CDR3 sequence: CASSGTHGNYGYTF. DNA for the CDR3: TGTGCCAGCAGTGGGACACATGGAAACTATGGCTACACCTTC. The chain combines TRBV6-4 with TRBJ1-2; a weak D match, TRBD1 (5 bases). V lost 4 bases and J 2 bases, leaving 11 bases between the germline ends. The CDR3 contains 14 residues. Germline loops: CDR1 MRHNA, CDR2 SNTAGT.

The chain couples TRBV5-6 to TRBJ2-5; D is unresolved. Germline CDR1 is SGHDT and CDR2 is YYEEEE. With 2 bases removed from V and 2 bases from J, the gap between germline ends came to 7 bases. The CDR3 covers 13 residues. CDR3 amino acids: CASSFSGQETQYF. CDR3 in DNA: TGTGCCAGCAGCTTCTCAGGTCAAGAGACCCAGTACTTC.

The chain links TRBV19 to TRBJ2-2; D might be TRBD1 (5 bases). The ends were cut back, 6 bases at V and 0 bases at J, with 17 bases in the middle. Germline loops: CDR1 LNHDA, CDR2 SQIVND (reference sequence). The CDR3 contains 17 residues. The CDR3 nucleotides read TGTGCCAGTAGCACTAAGGGGTCAGGCTCGAACACCGGGGAGCTGTTTTTT. It specifies CASSTKGSGSNTGELFF.

The V call is TRBV28, the J call TRBJ2-7; 11 bases are shared with TRBD2. The V gene's germline CDR1 is MDHEN and CDR2 SYDVKM. CDR3 size: 14 residues. V shed 6 bases, J shed 3 bases, and the junction held 4 bases outside the gene matches. The CDR3 spells CASRGSGRVYEQYF. For the CDR3, the DNA is TGTGCCAGCAGGGGTAGCGGGAGGGTCTACGAGCAGTACTTC.

This clone was counted once. The CDR3: CASSLPGGTDTQYF. The CDR3 DNA reads TGCGCCAGCAGCTTGCCGGGTGGCACAGATACGCAGTATTTT. The rearrangement links TRBV5-1 to TRBJ2-3; no definite D call. The CDR3 runs 14 residues. From germline, CDR1 is SGHRS and CDR2 YFSETQ. The ends were cut back, 1 base at V and 1 base at J, with 7 bases in the middle.

The chain has TRBV7-2 and TRBJ2-2; 7 bases align to TRBD1. Germline values: CDR1 SGHTA, CDR2 FQGNSA. This CDR3 contains 15 residues. The J segment lost 1 base and the V segment lost 5 bases, leaving 4 bases of the junction unmatched. The CDR3 DNA follows: TGTGCCAGCAGCCCACGGACAGGGAACACCGGGGAGCTGTTTTTT. This sequence encodes CASSPRTGNTGELFF.

The CDR3 spells CASSPPRQPQHF. The DNA for the CDR3 is TGTGCCAGCAGCCCACCGCGCCAGCCCCAGCATTTT. V usage is TRBV7-8 and J usage is TRBJ1-5, with D uncertain. Germline CDR1 SGHVS, CDR2 FQNEAQ. The CDR3 has 12 residues. The germline V and J ends were trimmed by 5 bases and 7 bases, with 9 bases remaining between them. The full variable domain, rest sourced from reference TRBV7-8 and TRBJ1-5, is GAGVSQSPRYKVAKRGQDVALRCDPISGHVSLFWYQQALGQGPEFLTYFQNEAQLDKSGLPSDRFFAERPEGSVSTLKIQRTQQEDSAVYLCASSPPRQPQHFGDGTRLSIL.

The CDR3 is CAIPGGISEAGELFF. CDR3 in DNA: TGTGCCATCCCGGGAGGGATTAGTGAGGCCGGGGAGCTGTTTTTT. This sequence joins TRBV6-6 and TRBJ2-2; 8 bases agree with TRBD2. The CDR3 consists of 15 residues. Germline V CDR1 and CDR2: MNHNY, SVGAGI (reference sequence). The V segment lost 10 bases and the J segment 6 bases; nucleotides outside the gene matches: 13.

The table lists this clone with a count of one. CDR3 nucleotide sequence: TGTGCCAGCAGTGGACCGGACAGGCGACGCTCTGGGGCCAACGTCCTGACTTTC. The encoded protein is CASSGPDRRRSGANVLTF. The chain joins TRBV6-1 to TRBJ2-6; 7 bases fit TRBD1. Germline lookup yields CDR1 MNHNS and CDR2 SASEGT. With 4 bases clipped from V and 0 bases from J, the junction kept 9 bases outside the gene matches. The CDR3 runs 18 residues.

This chain connects TRBV9 to TRBJ2-1; 13 bases agree with TRBD2. Trimming took 4 bases from V and 8 from J; bases not matched to a gene: 6. Germline V CDR1 and CDR2: SGDLS, YYNGEE. The CDR3 covers 15 residues. The CDR3 bases are TGTGCCAGCAGCAGACCGGGACTAGCGGGACATGAGCAGTTCTTC. As protein: CASSRPGLAGHEQFF.

This clone was observed a few times. This chain joins TRBV6-5 and TRBJ2-1, with a tentative D call TRBD1 (5 bases). Trimming cost V 8 bases and J 1 base, with 15 bases left between them. The CDR3 is 15 residues long. Germline CDR1 reads MNHEY; CDR2 reads SVGAGI. The CDR3 sequence is CASSLNRMSYNEQFF. DNA of the CDR3: TGTGCCAGCTCGTTGAACAGGATGTCCTACAATGAGCAGTTCTTC.

The V and J genes are TRBV9 and TRBJ1-1; 8 bases align to TRBD1. The CDR3 sequence is 15 residues long. The germline CDR1 and CDR2 sequences are SGDLS and YYNGEE. With V trimmed by 2 bases and J by 6 bases, 9 bases remained unmatched. As DNA, the CDR3 is TGTGCCAGCAGCGTGGCGACAGGGGAGGTAGCTGAAGCTTTCTTT. Translated: CASSVATGEVAEAFF.